This TCR beta chain was documented in a study of T-cell memory formation after mild COVID-19. Overall study: There were largely donor-specific TCR clusters.

V was pared by 7 bases and J by 6 bases, with 16 bases between. The CDR3 runs to 14 residues. Germline V CDR1 and CDR2: SGHTA, FQGNSA. Notes on the study in general: Among CD4+ contracting clones, most were CM and EM, and CD8+ ones EMRA. The pre-infection memory compartment contained some responding clones, suggesting cross-reactive memory joined. Clones shrinking from day 15 to 85 showed even CD4/CD8 mixes; later expanders tilted CD4+.

TCRdb itself ran the 5' RACE reads through MiXCR, one entry per CDR3 protein. The table shows 560,000 or so distinct CDR3 sequences, with 15% to 20% occurring only once. This clonotype has a count of ten or more. The antigen remains undetermined. The sequenced sample consisted of PBMCs or a T cell subset sorted from them (not recorded which). V and J are TRBV7-2 and TRBJ2-1; no firm D call. The sequence was collected from an adult woman who had mild COVID-19 (a few samples of this study predate the infection). Cell type and time point are not known. CDR3 DNA sequence: TGTGCCAGCACTCCAGGTGGGCTAAGCAATGAGCAGTTCTTC. This translates into CASTPGGLSNEQFF. Combining the CDR3 with reference TRBV7-2 and TRBJ2-1 gives the whole variable domain GAGVSQSPSNKVTEKGKDVELRCDPISGHTALYWYRQSLGQGLEFLIYFQGNSAPDKSGLPSDRFSAERTGGSVSTLTIQRTQQEDSAVYLCASTPGGLSNEQFFGPGTRLTVL.